This T cell receptor (beta chain) was identified during a study of T-cell memory formation after mild COVID-19. Overall study results and limits: CD4+ contracting clones were found mainly in CM and EM, and CD8+ ones in EMRA.

TCRdb called the 5' RACE reads again in MiXCR, with one record for every CDR3 protein. The sample lists 400,000 to 500,000 distinct CDR3 sequences, 20% occurring once. Notes on this clonotype: Its antigen is unknown.

Trimming pared 0 bases from V and 0 bases from J, leaving 9 bases between. CDR1 is SGHKS, CDR2 YYEKEE, per germline (reference sequence). The CDR3 has 15 residues. V usage is TRBV5-5 and J usage is TRBJ1-1; TRBD1 might be the D (5 bases). This TCR derives from an adult woman who had mild COVID-19 (a few samples of this study predate the infection). Cell type and time point are not known. What was sequenced was PBMCs or a T cell subset sorted from them (not recorded which). Here the CDR3 DNA reads TGTGCCAGCAGCTTGGAGGGACGGTTGAACACTGAAGCTTTCTTT. Translated, it gives CASSLEGRLNTEAFF.